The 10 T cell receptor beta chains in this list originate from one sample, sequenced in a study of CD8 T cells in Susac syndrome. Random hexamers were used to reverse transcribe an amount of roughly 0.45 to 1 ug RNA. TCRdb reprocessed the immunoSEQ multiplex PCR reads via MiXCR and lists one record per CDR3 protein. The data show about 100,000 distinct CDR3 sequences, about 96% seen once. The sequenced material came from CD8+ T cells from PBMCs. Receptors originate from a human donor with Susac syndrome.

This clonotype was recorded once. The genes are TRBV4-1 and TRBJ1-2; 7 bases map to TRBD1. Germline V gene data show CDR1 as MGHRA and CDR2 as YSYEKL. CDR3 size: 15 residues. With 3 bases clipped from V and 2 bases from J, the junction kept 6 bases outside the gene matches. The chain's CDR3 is CASSQTGLKNYGYTF. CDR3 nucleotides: TGCGCCAGCAGCCAGACAGGGTTAAAGAACTATGGCTACACCTTC.

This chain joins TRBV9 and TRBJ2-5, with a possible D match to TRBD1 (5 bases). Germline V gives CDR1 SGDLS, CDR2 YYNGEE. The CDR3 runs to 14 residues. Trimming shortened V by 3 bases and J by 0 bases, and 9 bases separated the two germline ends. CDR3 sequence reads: CASSATVNQETQYF. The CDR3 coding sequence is TGTGCCAGCAGCGCGACAGTGAACCAAGAGACCCAGTACTTC.

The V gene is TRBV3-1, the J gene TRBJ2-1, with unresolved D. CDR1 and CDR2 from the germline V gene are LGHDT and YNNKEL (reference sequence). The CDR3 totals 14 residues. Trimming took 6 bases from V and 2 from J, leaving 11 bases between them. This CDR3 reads CASRFAEPYNEQFF. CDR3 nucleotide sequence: TGTGCCAGCAGGTTCGCAGAACCCTACAATGAGCAGTTCTTC.

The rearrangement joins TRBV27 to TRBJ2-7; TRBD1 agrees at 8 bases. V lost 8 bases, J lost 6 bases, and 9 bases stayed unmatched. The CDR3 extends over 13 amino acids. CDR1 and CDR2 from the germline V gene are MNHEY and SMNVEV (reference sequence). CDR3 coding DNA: TGTGCCAGCGGGGGCCCTACAGGGGGCGAGCAGTACTTC. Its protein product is CASGGPTGGEQYF.

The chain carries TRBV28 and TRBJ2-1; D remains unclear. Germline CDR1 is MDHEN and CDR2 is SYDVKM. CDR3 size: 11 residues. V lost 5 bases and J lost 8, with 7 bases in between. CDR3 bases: TGTGCCAGCAGTCTCCATCATGAGCAGTTCTTC. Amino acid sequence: CASSLHHEQFF. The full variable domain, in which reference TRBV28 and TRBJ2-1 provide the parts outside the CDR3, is DVKVTQSSRYLVKRTGEKVFLECVQDMDHENMFWYRQDPGLGLRLIYFSYDVKMKEKGDIPEGYSVSREKKERFSLILESASTNQTSMYLCASSLHHEQFFGPGTRLTVL.

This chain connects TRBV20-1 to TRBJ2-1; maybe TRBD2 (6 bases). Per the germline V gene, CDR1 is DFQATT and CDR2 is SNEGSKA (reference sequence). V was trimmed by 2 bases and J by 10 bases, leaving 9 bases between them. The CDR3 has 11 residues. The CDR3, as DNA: TGCAGTGCTAGAAAGGAGGGGGAGCAGTTCTTC. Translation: CSARKEGEQFF.

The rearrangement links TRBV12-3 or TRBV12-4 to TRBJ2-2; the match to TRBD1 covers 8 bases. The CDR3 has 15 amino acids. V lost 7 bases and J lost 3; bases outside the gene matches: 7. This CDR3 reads CASTFTGGYTGELFF. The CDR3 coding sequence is TGTGCCAGCACCTTTACAGGGGGATACACCGGGGAGCTGTTTTTT.

The CDR3 sequence is CASSFVQQPQHF. The CDR3 DNA is TGTGCCAGCAGTTTTGTTCAACAGCCCCAGCATTTT. The chain carries TRBV12-3 or TRBV12-4 and TRBJ1-5; unclear D gene. V was cut by 3 bases and J by 7 bases, with 7 bases left in between. The CDR3 spans 12 residues.

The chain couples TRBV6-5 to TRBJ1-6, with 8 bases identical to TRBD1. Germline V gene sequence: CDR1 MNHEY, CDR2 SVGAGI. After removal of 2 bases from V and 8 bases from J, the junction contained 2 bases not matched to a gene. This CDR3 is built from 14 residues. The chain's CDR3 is CASSYQTGDSPLHF. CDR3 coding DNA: TGTGCCAGCAGTTACCAGACAGGGGATTCACCCCTCCACTTT.

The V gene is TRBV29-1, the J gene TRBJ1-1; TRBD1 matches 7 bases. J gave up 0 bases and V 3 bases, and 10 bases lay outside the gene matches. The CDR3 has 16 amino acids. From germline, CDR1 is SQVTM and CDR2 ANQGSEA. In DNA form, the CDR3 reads TGCAGCGTTGAGACAGGGCGGGGAGGAATGAACACTGAAGCTTTCTTT. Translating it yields CSVETGRGGMNTEAFF. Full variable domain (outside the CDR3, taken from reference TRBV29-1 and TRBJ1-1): SAVISQKPSRDICQRGTSLTIQCQVDSQVTMMFWYRQQPGQSLTLIATANQGSEATYESGFVIDKFPISRPNLTFSTLTVSNMSPEDSSIYLCSVETGRGGMNTEAFFGQGTRLTVV.